This is a list of T cell receptor beta chains from one sample in a study of T cells in localized non-small cell lung cancer. The method was immunoSEQ multiplex PCR; TCRdb's version includes in-frame clones alone and lacks a portion of them. The sample records about 1,800 clones, about a fifth being singletons. Material: normal lung tissue next to the tumor, obtained before any cancer treatment. These receptors were obtained from a woman aged 40 to 75 with stage I lung adenocarcinoma. The CDR3 runs from the conserved cysteine through the conserved F or W. A D gene is named only where the DNA matches it firmly. The listing skips clone size in some rows; elsewhere it reads once, few, many or a size class.

cdr3_length | j_call | v_call | clone_size | d_call | cdr3_aa | cdr3_nt
13 | TRBJ1-1 | TRBV30 | few | NA | CAYATAFSTEAFF | TGTGCCTACGCGACAGCCTTTAGCACTGAAGCTTTCTTT
15 | TRBJ2-1 | TRBV11-3 | NA | NA | CASSLPGPSYNEQFF | TGTGCCAGCAGCCTACCGGGACCCTCCTACAATGAGCAGTTCTTC
13 | TRBJ2-7 | TRBV19 | few | NA | CASSLGPVYEQYF | TGTGCCAGTAGCTTGGGACCGGTCTACGAGCAGTACTTC
12 | TRBJ2-7 | TRBV6-8 | medium-sized | NA | CASSFPAGPRDF | TGTGCCAGCAGTTTTCCCGCAGGCCCCCGGGACTTC
14 | TRBJ2-1 | TRBV11-3 | medium-sized | TRBD1 | CASSFPDRRNEQFF | TGTGCCAGCAGCTTCCCGGACAGGAGGAATGAGCAGTTCTTC
16 | TRBJ1-2 | TRBV10-3 | NA | NA | CAISEVPGSLPGGYTF | TGTGCCATCAGTGAGGTCCCAGGGTCTCTTCCTGGCGGCTACACCTTC
17 | TRBJ1-5 | TRBV4-1 | medium-sized | NA | CASSQESYSVRNQPQHF | TGCGCCAGCAGCCAAGAGTCCTACAGTGTCCGTAATCAGCCCCAGCATTTT
16 | TRBJ2-5 | TRBV15 | large | NA | CATSRNDRGGGETQYF | TGTGCCACCAGCAGAAACGACAGGGGAGGGGGAGAGACCCAGTACTTC
13 | TRBJ1-4 | TRBV30 | NA | NA | CAWSPSGVGKLFF | TGTGCCTGGAGTCCGTCTGGGGTTGGAAAACTGTTTTTT
16 | TRBJ1-4 | TRBV9 | few | TRBD1 | CASSAGTGVLDEKLFF | TGTGCCAGCAGCGCCGGGACAGGGGTGCTGGATGAAAAACTGTTTTTT
14 | TRBJ2-5 | TRBV6-8 | NA | TRBD1 | CASRDRDREETQYF | TGTGCCAGCAGGGATAGGGACAGGGAGGAGACCCAGTACTTC
15 | TRBJ1-1 | TRBV11-3 | NA | NA | CASSPQGRMNTEAFF | TGTGCCAGCAGCCCGCAGGGGAGAATGAACACTGAAGCTTTCTTT
13 | TRBJ1-1 | TRBV23-1 | few | NA | CASRPGPLPEAFF | TGCGCCAGCAGACCAGGGCCCTTGCCTGAAGCTTTCTTT
12 | TRBJ2-7 | TRBV29-1 | NA | NA | CSVARAIDEQYF | TGCAGCGTTGCCAGGGCGATCGACGAGCAGTACTTC
14 | TRBJ2-7 | TRBV9 | NA | NA | CASSDGRVLYEQYF | TGTGCCAGCAGTGACGGCAGGGTACTGTACGAGCAGTACTTC
14 | TRBJ2-1 | TRBV19 | NA | NA | CASSTLDRSNEQFF | TGTGCCAGTAGTACCTTGGACAGATCCAATGAGCAGTTCTTC
14 | TRBJ1-1 | TRBV15 | few | NA | CATSSKGQWTEAFF | TGTGCCACCAGCTCAAAAGGACAGTGGACTGAAGCTTTCTTT
14 | TRBJ2-7 | TRBV9 | NA | NA | CASSVGTVPTEQYF | TGTGCCAGCAGCGTAGGAACTGTCCCAACCGAGCAGTACTTC
13 | TRBJ1-1 | TRBV19 | NA | TRBD1 | CASSTGQYTEAFF | TGTGCCAGTAGTACGGGACAGTACACTGAAGCTTTCTTT
12 | TRBJ1-6 | TRBV19 | once | NA | CASSKPGVPLHF | TGTGCCAGTAGTAAACCAGGGGTTCCCCTCCACTTT
13 | TRBJ2-3 | TRBV19 | NA | NA | CASSGPGTDTQYF | TGTGCCAGTAGTGGGCCGGGCACAGATACGCAGTATTTT
16 | TRBJ1-2 | TRBV6-8 | few | TRBD1 | CASIRDSLNFNYGYTF | TGTGCCAGTATCCGGGACAGCCTCAATTTTAACTATGGCTACACCTTC
15 | TRBJ2-7 | TRBV11-3 | NA | NA | CASSLEVQPSYEQYF | TGTGCCAGCAGCTTAGAGGTACAGCCCTCCTACGAGCAGTACTTC
13 | TRBJ1-4 | TRBV18 | NA | NA | CASSGTLSEKLFF | TGTGCCAGCTCGGGGACGTTGAGTGAAAAACTGTTTTTT
14 | TRBJ2-2 | TRBV6-8 | NA | NA | CASSPRGATGELFF | TGTGCCAGCAGTCCCAGGGGTGCCACCGGGGAGCTGTTTTTT
13 | TRBJ1-2 | TRBV6-8 | NA | TRBD1 | CASSHGTGPGYTF | TGTGCCAGCAGTCATGGGACAGGGCCTGGCTACACCTTC
13 | TRBJ2-1 | TRBV6-7 | NA | NA | CASSYLGGREQFF | TGTGCCAGCAGTTACTTGGGGGGCCGCGAGCAGTTCTTC
14 | TRBJ2-7 | TRBV6-8 | NA | TRBD1 | CASRDRSRSYEQYF | TGTGCCAGCAGGGACAGGAGTCGGAGCTACGAGCAGTACTTC
13 | TRBJ2-3 | TRBV9 | few | NA | CASSVEGADTQYF | TGTGCCAGCAGCGTAGAAGGGGCGGATACGCAGTATTTT
14 | TRBJ2-4 | TRBV12-5 | NA | TRBD2 | CASTQRGGGNIQYF | TGTGCCAGCACCCAGCGGGGGGGTGGGAACATTCAGTACTTC
12 | TRBJ2-1 | TRBV9 | medium-sized | NA | CAGSSTHNEQFF | TGTGCCGGTAGCTCGACTCACAATGAGCAGTTCTTC
16 | TRBJ1-1 | TRBV28 | few | TRBD1 | CASRLTGRAFLAEAFF | TGTGCCAGCAGATTGACAGGGAGGGCATTTTTGGCTGAAGCTTTCTTT
13 | TRBJ1-2 | TRBV6-8 | NA | NA | CASSYSNSYGYTF | TGTGCCAGCAGTTACTCGAATAGCTATGGCTACACCTTC
13 | TRBJ2-5 | TRBV14 | NA | NA | CASSGLRSGGQYF | TGTGCCAGCAGCGGACTAAGGAGTGGGGGGCAGTACTTC
16 | TRBJ2-2 | TRBV4-1 | few | TRBD2 | CASSRGTSGDAGELFF | TGCGCCAGCAGCCGCGGGACTAGCGGGGACGCCGGGGAGCTGTTTTTT
13 | TRBJ1-2 | TRBV9 | few | TRBD1 | CASSSGQAGGYTF | TGTGCCAGCAGTTCCGGACAGGCTGGCGGCTACACCTTC
13 | TRBJ1-3 | TRBV7-1 | medium-sized | NA | CASSFDQGNTIYF | TGTGCCAGCAGCTTTGATCAGGGAAACACCATATATTTT
15 | TRBJ1-2 | TRBV9 | few | NA | CASSAQTGVTYGYTF | TGTGCCAGCAGCGCTCAGACGGGAGTAACCTATGGCTACACCTTC
15 | TRBJ1-3 | TRBV19 | NA | TRBD1 | CASSRDRDPGNTIYF | TGTGCCAGTAGTAGAGACAGGGACCCTGGAAACACCATATATTTT
13 | TRBJ1-4 | TRBV29-1 | few | NA | CSVELGGNEKLFF | TGCAGCGTTGAATTGGGAGGGAATGAAAAACTGTTTTTT
15 | TRBJ1-4 | TRBV11-3 | few | TRBD1 | CASSPTGPSNEKLFF | TGTGCCAGCAGCCCGACAGGGCCATCTAATGAAAAACTGTTTTTT